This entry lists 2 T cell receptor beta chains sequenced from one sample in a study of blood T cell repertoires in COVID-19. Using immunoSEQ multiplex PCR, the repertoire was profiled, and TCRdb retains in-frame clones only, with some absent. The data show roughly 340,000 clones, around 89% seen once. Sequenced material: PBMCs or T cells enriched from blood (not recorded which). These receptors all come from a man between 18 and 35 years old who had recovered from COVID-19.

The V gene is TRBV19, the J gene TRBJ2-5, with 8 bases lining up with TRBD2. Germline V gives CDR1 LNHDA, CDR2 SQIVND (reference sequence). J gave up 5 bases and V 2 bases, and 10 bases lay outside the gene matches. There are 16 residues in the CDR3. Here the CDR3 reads CASSISSGGALETQYF. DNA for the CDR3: TGTGCCAGTAGTATATCGTCCGGGGGGGCTCTCGAGACCCAGTACTTC.

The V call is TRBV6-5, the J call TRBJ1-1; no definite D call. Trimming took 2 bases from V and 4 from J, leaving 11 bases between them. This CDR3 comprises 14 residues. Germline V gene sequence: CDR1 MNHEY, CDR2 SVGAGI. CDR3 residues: CASSYDLTATEAFF. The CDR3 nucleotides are TGTGCCAGCAGTTACGATTTGACTGCCACTGAAGCTTTCTTT.